These 8 T cell receptor beta chains were all obtained from the same sample, sequenced in a study of blood T cell repertoires in COVID-19. Only in-frame clones appear in the TCRdb table, and some are missing; sequencing was by immunoSEQ multiplex PCR. In the table there are 55,000 to 85,000 clones, 70% to 85% of which are singletons. Material: peripheral blood. These TCRs come from an older woman with acute or convalescent COVID-19.

This clone has just a few counts. This chain connects TRBV6-5 to TRBJ2-7; tentatively, D is TRBD2 (5 bases). The CDR3 totals 14 residues. The V gene's germline CDR1 is MNHEY and CDR2 SVGAGI. The V end lost 0 bases, the J end lost 3 bases, and 9 bases lay between the germline ends. CDR3 DNA sequence: TGTGCCAGCAGTTACTCATTTGGAGGCTACGAGCAGTACTTC. Protein: CASSYSFGGYEQYF.

This clone was counted a single time. The rearrangement links TRBV7-2 to TRBJ2-1; D is unresolved. The V and J ends lost 1 base and 4 bases respectively, with 5 bases between them. The CDR3 is 13 amino acids. Germline CDR1 reads SGHTA; CDR2 reads FQGNSA. The CDR3 sequence: CASSLDFYNEQFF. Here the CDR3 DNA reads TGTGCCAGCAGCTTAGACTTTTACAATGAGCAGTTCTTC.

This sequence joins TRBV18 and TRBJ1-5, with TRBD1 as a possible D gene (6 bases). The CDR3 length is 15 residues. Germline V gives CDR1 KGHSH, CDR2 LQKENI. Trimming removed 3 bases at V and 2 bases at J, with 11 bases between. CDR3 in DNA: TGTGCCAGCTCACCTAGGACAGACCGCAATCAGCCCCAGCATTTT. Translating gives CASSPRTDRNQPQHF.

The rearrangement joins TRBV6-5 to TRBJ1-1; the D is unclear. Trimming stripped 2 bases from V and 1 base from J, with 8 bases between. CDR3 length: 14 amino acids. Per germline, CDR1 MNHEY and CDR2 SVGAGI. DNA for the CDR3: TGTGCCAGCAGTTACGCAGGAGGGAACACTGAAGCTTTCTTT. Translating gives CASSYAGGNTEAFF.

J is TRBJ2-5 and V is TRBV5-1; 8 bases line up with TRBD2. The CDR3 totals 15 residues. Trimming at V came to 4 bases and at J to 4 bases, leaving 9 bases not matched to a gene. In germline, CDR1 is SGHRS, CDR2 YFSETQ. CDR3 nucleotide sequence: TGCGCCAGCAGCGGACCCGGGACTAGGGGAGAGACCCAGTACTTC. Protein sequence: CASSGPGTRGETQYF.

This chain connects TRBV15 to TRBJ2-3, with D uncertain. Germline CDR1 LNHNV, CDR2 YYDKDF (reference sequence). V lost 2 bases and J 2 bases, leaving 14 bases between the germline ends. The CDR3 is 16 residues long. The CDR3 coding sequence is TGTGCCACCAGCAGAAGCCCCCAGACAACCACAGATACGCAGTATTTT. Protein: CATSRSPQTTTDTQYF.

This clone has just one count. This chain links TRBV6-6 with TRBJ2-5; D is unclear. The CDR3 spans 12 residues. Germline CDR1 MNHNY, CDR2 SVGAGI (reference sequence). Trimming left V 2 bases short and J 7 bases short, with 8 bases between. For the CDR3, the DNA is TGTGCCAGCAGTTACCGAATCGGGACCCAGTACTTC. Translating it yields CASSYRIGTQYF.

The chain links TRBV2 to TRBJ1-1; D might be TRBD1 (5 bases). From germline, CDR1 is SNHLY and CDR2 FYNNEI. V shed 5 bases and J shed 1 base, with 11 bases lying between them. The CDR3 covers 14 residues. In DNA, the CDR3 is TGTGCCAGCAGTCCTCTGGGGGGGAACACTGAAGCTTTCTTT. Translation gives CASSPLGGNTEAFF. The full variable domain, with the rest looked up from reference TRBV2 and TRBJ1-1, is EPEVTQTPSHQVTQMGQEVILRCVPISNHLYFYWYRQILGQKVEFLVSFYNNEISEKSEIFDDQFSVERPDGSNFTLKIRSTKLEDSAMYFCASSPLGGNTEAFFGQGTRLTVV.